This T cell receptor beta chain is from a study of type 1 and type 2 diabetes patients. Study-wide results and caveats: Type 1 diabetes repertoires were significantly less diverse than type 2 diabetes ones. Groups were not age- or gender-matched, which may bias interpretation. Some T1D-only expanded clones might appear in more T2D or control samples.

Amplification started from genomic DNA. The TCR beta CDR3 region was amplified using 30 forward and 13 reverse primers. TCRdb recomputed calls from the multiplex PCR reads with MiXCR, one row per CDR3 protein. The repertoire includes a few hundred thousand distinct CDR3 sequences, more than 40% of them detected once, and roughly 15% sits in the top ten. In regard to this clonotype: Its antigen is not identified.

The source material was peripheral blood mononuclear cells (PBMCs). The source is a man younger than 30 with type 2 diabetes.

The CDR3 reads CAWTSAYGGEGNEQFF. In DNA form, the CDR3 reads TGTGCCTGGACGTCAGCTTACGGGGGCGAGGGTAATGAGCAGTTCTTC. The V and J genes are TRBV30 and TRBJ2-1; D could derive from TRBD1 or TRBD2 (6 bases each). V was clipped by 4 bases and J by 7 bases, with 23 bases between them. Per the germline V gene, CDR1 is GTSNPN and CDR2 is SVGIG (reference sequence). CDR3 length: 16 amino acids. The whole variable domain, remainder taken from reference TRBV30 and TRBJ2-1, is SQTIHQWPATLVQPVGSPLSLECTVEGTSNPNLYWYRQAAGRGLQLLFYSVGIGQISSEVPQNLSASRPQDRQFILSSKKLLLSDSGFYLCAWTSAYGGEGNEQFFGPGTRLTVL.